This T cell receptor (beta chain) was identified in a study of OX40 agonist ivuxolimab in advanced cancers. Overall study context: Patients in the trial were receiving intravenous ivuxolimab every 2 weeks, at doses of 0.01 to 10 mg/kg. Enrollees could have had prior anti-PD-1, anti-PD-L1 or anti-CTLA-4 therapy, which around 40% had received.

On this clone: Antigen unknown.

Points from the study as a whole: Determination of antigen specificity was not performed for the expanded peripheral T cells. Clones of CD4+ and CD8+ blood T cells grew by week 6 at doses of 0.1 to 3.0 mg/kg.

Some clones are missing from TCRdb's copy, which holds only in-frame ones; the method was immunoSEQ multiplex PCR. The profile covers 50,000 or so clones, with about 86% appearing a single time and approximately 0.92% taken by the ten largest. Germline-derived CDR1 and CDR2 are SGHTA and FQGNSA. V was trimmed by 5 bases and J by 10 bases, leaving 18 bases between them. The CDR3 sequence is 15 residues long. The TCR sequence derives from an adult with an advanced solid tumor such as melanoma, head and neck, liver or kidney cancer. Specimen: CD4+ or CD8+ T cells sorted from blood, collected in a trial of the OX40 agonist ivuxolimab. This chain links TRBV7-2 with TRBJ1-6, with TRBD1 as a possible D gene (6 bases). CDR3 residues: CASSRTGTAGSPLHF. The CDR3 nucleotides read TGTGCCAGCAGCCGAACAGGGACTGCGGGCTCACCCCTCCACTTT.